Included here is one T cell receptor beta chain sequence, with context. The count of this clone is one. The clone's antigen remains unknown. Base-call qualities are not available, and no considerably larger clone is one nucleotide away. The record originates from a study of blood T cell repertoires in COVID-19 (TCRdb year 2020). Regarding the research as a whole: Samples covering the acute and convalescent phases of COVID-19 were provided by collaborators in the United States, Italy and Spain. Deeply sampled blood TCRbeta repertoires from subjects exposed to, actively infected with, or recovered from COVID-19 were included in the dataset. The samples were drawn from two sources: the first 160 participants of the ongoing ImmuneRACE study, and some 1,300 subjects contributed by 6 global collaborators. The prospective study material was composed of cDNA or gDNA derived from T cells, B-cell-depleted T cells, or PBMCs. The repertoires were released in a freely available public database meant as a resource for research on the immune response to SARS-CoV-2. Where HLA class I and class II types were available, the types were taken from metadata supplied by the sample provider, not from assay-based typing. Sample metadata almost always included a de-identified subject ID, COVID-19 status, age in years and sex.

What the work shows at the level of the full study, not this receptor alone: The amount of clinical and demographic metadata varied by source and participant and was provided uncurated.

Each collaborating institution followed its own protocols to collect whole blood in K2EDTA tubes. For TCRbeta analysis, collaborators shipped samples as frozen whole blood, isolated PBMCs, or DNA extracted from either of those sample types. TCRbeta CDR3 regions were amplified from genomic DNA using the immunoSEQ Assay, a bias-controlled multiplex PCR. The authors' analysis ran thus. Nucleated cell counts per sample were estimated from amplification of reference gene primers within the assay. To quantify the absolute abundance of each unique TCRbeta CDR3 rearrangement, sequence reads were collapsed and filtered. Productive Simpson clonality was computed per sample as the square root of Simpson's diversity index over productive rearrangements. TCRdb took this table from immuneACCESS and kept in-frame rearrangements with V and J called. Such tables lack part of the clones; where checked against another copy, unresolved V genes explain under half of the gap, and the rest is unexplained. The D gene and trimming were derived from the DNA, and the V and J assignments and clone size from that table. The table for this sample lists around 160,000 clones; around 83% of them were counted only once. Jointly, the top ten make up 0.99% of the sample.

CDR1 and CDR2, looked up from the germline V gene, are SGHRS and YFSETQ. The V and J ends are trimmed by 0 bases and 2 bases, leaving 9 bases between them. The CDR3 runs 14 residues from the cysteine to the phenylalanine. The read is trimmed to its CDR3 DNA, 42 bases read in frame from base 1. This sequence uses TRBV5-1 and TRBJ2-7, and the D gene may be TRBD1, 5 bases matching. The specimen sequenced was peripheral blood. The TCR originated in a man younger than 30 with acute or convalescent COVID-19. Read as DNA, the sequence is TGCGCCAGCAGCTTGGGACAGAGAACCTACGAGCAGTACTTC. Translated, this gives CASSLGQRTYEQYF.